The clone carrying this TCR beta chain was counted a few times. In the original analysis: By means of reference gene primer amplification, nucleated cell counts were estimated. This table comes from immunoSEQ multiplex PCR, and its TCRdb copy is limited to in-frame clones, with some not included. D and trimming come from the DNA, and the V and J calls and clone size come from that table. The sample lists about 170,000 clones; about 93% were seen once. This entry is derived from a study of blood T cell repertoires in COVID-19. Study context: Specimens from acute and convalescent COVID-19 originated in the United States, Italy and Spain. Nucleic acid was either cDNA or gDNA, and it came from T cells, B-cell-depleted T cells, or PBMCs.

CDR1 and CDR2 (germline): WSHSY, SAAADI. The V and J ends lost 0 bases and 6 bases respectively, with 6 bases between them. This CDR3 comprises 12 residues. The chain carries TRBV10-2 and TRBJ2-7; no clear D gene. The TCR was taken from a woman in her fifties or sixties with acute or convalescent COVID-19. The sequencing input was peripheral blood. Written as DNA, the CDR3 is TGCGCCAGCAGTGAGTCTTTGAGCGAGCAGTACTTC. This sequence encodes CASSESLSEQYF.